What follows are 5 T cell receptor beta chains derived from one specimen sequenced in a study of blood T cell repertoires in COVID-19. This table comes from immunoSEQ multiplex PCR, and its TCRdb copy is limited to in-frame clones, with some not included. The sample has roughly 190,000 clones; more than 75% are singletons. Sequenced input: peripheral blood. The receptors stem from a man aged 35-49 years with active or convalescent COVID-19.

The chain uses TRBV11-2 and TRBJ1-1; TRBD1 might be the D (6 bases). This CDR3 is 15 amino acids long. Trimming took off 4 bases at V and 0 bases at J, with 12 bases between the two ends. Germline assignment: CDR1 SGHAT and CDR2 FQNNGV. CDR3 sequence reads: CASSYTGLVNTEAFF. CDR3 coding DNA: TGTGCCAGCAGCTACACAGGGTTGGTGAACACTGAAGCTTTCTTT.

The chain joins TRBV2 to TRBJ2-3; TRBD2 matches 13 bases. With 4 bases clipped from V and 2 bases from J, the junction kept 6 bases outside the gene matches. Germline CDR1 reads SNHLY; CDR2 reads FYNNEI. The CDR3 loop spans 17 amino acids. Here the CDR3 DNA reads TGTGCCAGCAGTGGCATGACTAGCGGGGGGCTCACAGATACGCAGTATTTT. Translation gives CASSGMTSGGLTDTQYF.

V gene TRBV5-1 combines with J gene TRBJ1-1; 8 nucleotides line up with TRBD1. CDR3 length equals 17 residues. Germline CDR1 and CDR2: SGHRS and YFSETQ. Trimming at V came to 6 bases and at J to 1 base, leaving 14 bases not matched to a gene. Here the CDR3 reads CASTSEGRGRGNTEAFF. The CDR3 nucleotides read TGCGCCAGCACCTCTGAGGGCAGGGGGCGTGGGAACACTGAAGCTTTCTTT.

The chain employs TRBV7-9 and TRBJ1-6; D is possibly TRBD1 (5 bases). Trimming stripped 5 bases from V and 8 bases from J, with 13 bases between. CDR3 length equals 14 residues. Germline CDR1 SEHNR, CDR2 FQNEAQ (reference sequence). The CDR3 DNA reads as TGTGCCAGCAGCCCAGGGAGGACGGATTCACCCCTCCACTTT. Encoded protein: CASSPGRTDSPLHF.

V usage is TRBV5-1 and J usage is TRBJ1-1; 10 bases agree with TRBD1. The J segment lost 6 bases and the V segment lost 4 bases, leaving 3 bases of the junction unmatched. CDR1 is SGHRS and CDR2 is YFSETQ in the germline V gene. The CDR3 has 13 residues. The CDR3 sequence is CASSRGQGAEAFF. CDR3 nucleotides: TGCGCCAGCAGCCGTGGACAGGGGGCTGAAGCTTTCTTT.